The clone carrying this TCR beta chain was observed a single time. Its antigen is currently unknown. This entry comes from a study of PD-1 blockade in classical Hodgkin lymphoma. Measured with immunoSEQ multiplex PCR; TCRdb has only the in-frame clones, and not every one. Of 20,000 to 30,000 clones listed, about 90% are singletons. From germline, CDR1 is MDHEN and CDR2 SYDVKM. V was clipped by 3 bases and J by 6 bases; unmatched bases: 6. CDR3 length: 15 residues. Study observations and caveats: Reported baseline diversity: healthy donors highest, relapsed/refractory patients lowest. Causes of the repertoire differences remain undefined, possibly disease activity or prior therapy.

The time point: newly diagnosed, previously untreated cHL patient sample. The CD4+ T cells used were purified from thawed PBMCs through magnetic negative selection. For comparison, PBMCs from newly diagnosed, untreated classical Hodgkin lymphoma were used. The sequencing sample was made of CD4+ T cells from blood. The receptor was derived from a human donor with classical Hodgkin lymphoma. The rearrangement uses TRBV28 and TRBJ1-5; 9 bases map to TRBD1. CDR3 in amino acids: CASSFRDRGFQPQHF. DNA of the CDR3: TGTGCCAGCAGTTTTCGAGACAGGGGGTTTCAGCCCCAGCATTTT.